This entry concerns a single T cell receptor (beta chain). Profiled with immunoSEQ multiplex PCR; TCRdb holds only in-frame clones, not every one. The sample includes roughly 120,000 clones, 70% to 90% of them seen just once. This CDR3 is built from 12 residues. CDR1 is ENHRY and CDR2 is SYGVKD in the germline V gene. The ends were cut back, 10 bases at V and 6 bases at J, with 13 bases in the middle. The sample originates from a study of control samples from healthy donors and cancer patients. This chain uses TRBV10-3 with TRBJ1-5; possibly TRBD1 for D (5 bases). Sequenced: blood. The TCR sequence derives from a man aged 50 to 60 in good health. DNA of the CDR3: TGTGCCACCAGACACGGGGCTCAGCCCCAGCATTTT. Amino acids: CATRHGAQPQHF.